The rows below give T cell receptor beta chains drawn from one sample of a study of cytomegalovirus exposure and HLA in healthy donors. Generated by immunoSEQ multiplex PCR, the TCRdb table keeps only in-frame clones and is missing some. The sample has 140,000 to 150,000 clones; about 84% are singletons. Input material: PBMCs. The receptor set was obtained from a woman under 30 in good health and CMV-seropositive. The CDR3 runs from the conserved cysteine through the conserved F or W. The D gene is left open where the match is weak. For some rows the clone size is stated as once, few or many, or as a class when expanded; others skip it.

v_gene: TRBV18; d_gene: TRBD2; abundance: once; j_gene: TRBJ2-7; len: 20; CDR3aa: CASSPKYRTGTSGGLYEQYF; CDR3nt: TGTGCCAGCTCACCTAAATACAGGACCGGGACTAGCGGGGGGCTCTACGAGCAGTACTTC
v_gene: TRBV11-2; d_gene: TRBD2; abundance: NA; j_gene: TRBJ2-5; len: 16; CDR3aa: CASSRTPGGARETQYF; CDR3nt: TGTGCCAGCAGCCGAACCCCCGGGGGGGCTAGGGAGACCCAGTACTTC
v_gene: TRBV5-4; d_gene: NA; abundance: NA; j_gene: TRBJ2-1; len: 15; CDR3aa: CASSSPGRGYNEQFF; CDR3nt: TGTGCCAGCAGCTCCCCGGGCAGGGGCTACAATGAGCAGTTCTTC
v_gene: TRBV4-1; d_gene: TRBD1; abundance: NA; j_gene: TRBJ2-5; len: 15; CDR3aa: CASSQDWTGQETQYF; CDR3nt: TGCGCCAGCAGCCAAGACTGGACAGGGCAAGAGACCCAGTACTTC
v_gene: TRBV6-1; d_gene: NA; abundance: once; j_gene: TRBJ2-7; len: 13; CDR3aa: CASSDSGIYEQYF; CDR3nt: TGTGCCAGCAGTGATTCGGGGATCTACGAGCAGTACTTC
v_gene: TRBV7-2; d_gene: NA; abundance: NA; j_gene: TRBJ2-3; len: 13; CDR3aa: CASRRGATDTQYF; CDR3nt: TGTGCCAGCAGACGGGGGGCCACAGATACGCAGTATTTT
v_gene: TRBV5-1; d_gene: TRBD2; abundance: NA; j_gene: TRBJ2-6; len: 16; CDR3aa: CASSSREGPGANVLTF; CDR3nt: TGCGCCAGCAGCTCCCGGGAGGGACCTGGGGCCAACGTCCTGACTTTC
v_gene: TRBV28; d_gene: TRBD1; abundance: NA; j_gene: TRBJ1-1; len: 15; CDR3aa: CASSSSTGGKTEAFF; CDR3nt: TGTGCCAGCAGTTCCTCGACAGGGGGGAAAACTGAAGCTTTCTTT
v_gene: TRBV6-1; d_gene: TRBD1; abundance: NA; j_gene: TRBJ2-5; len: 18; CDR3aa: CASSEFSGTGEYQETQYF; CDR3nt: TGTGCCAGCAGTGAATTTTCCGGGACAGGGGAGTACCAAGAGACCCAGTACTTC
v_gene: TRBV5-4; d_gene: TRBD2; abundance: many; j_gene: TRBJ2-1; len: 16; CDR3aa: CASSRKTSGESNEQFF; CDR3nt: TGTGCCAGCAGCCGTAAGACTAGCGGGGAGAGCAATGAGCAGTTCTTC
v_gene: TRBV7-8; d_gene: TRBD1; abundance: NA; j_gene: TRBJ1-2; len: 13; CDR3aa: CASSLRTGASYTF; CDR3nt: TGTGCCAGCAGCTTACGGACAGGGGCGAGCTACACCTTC
v_gene: TRBV2; d_gene: TRBD2; abundance: few; j_gene: TRBJ2-7; len: 14; CDR3aa: CASSGPRGGLEQYF; CDR3nt: TGTGCCAGCAGTGGCCCTCGGGGGGGCCTCGAGCAGTACTTC
v_gene: TRBV6-5; d_gene: NA; abundance: few; j_gene: TRBJ1-2; len: 14; CDR3aa: CASSYGRGIDGYTF; CDR3nt: TGTGCCAGCAGTTACGGGCGGGGGATAGATGGCTACACCTTC
v_gene: TRBV6-5; d_gene: TRBD1; abundance: NA; j_gene: TRBJ1-2; len: 13; CDR3aa: CASIPGTGYGYTF; CDR3nt: TGTGCCAGCATTCCGGGGACAGGCTATGGCTACACCTTC
v_gene: TRBV7-2; d_gene: TRBD1; abundance: NA; j_gene: TRBJ1-4; len: 17; CDR3aa: CASSLGGRGRTNEKLFF; CDR3nt: TGTGCCAGCAGCTTAGGGGGCAGGGGGCGGACTAATGAAAAACTGTTTTTT
v_gene: TRBV27; d_gene: TRBD2; abundance: NA; j_gene: TRBJ2-7; len: 16; CDR3aa: CASRDPGGLISYEQYF; CDR3nt: TGTGCCAGCCGGGACCCGGGGGGGCTCATCTCCTACGAGCAGTACTTC
v_gene: TRBV30; d_gene: NA; abundance: NA; j_gene: TRBJ1-1; len: 15; CDR3aa: CAWSGIWGPSTEAFF; CDR3nt: TGTGCCTGGAGCGGGATCTGGGGGCCGAGCACTGAAGCTTTCTTT
v_gene: TRBV11-2; d_gene: TRBD1; abundance: NA; j_gene: TRBJ2-7; len: 14; CDR3aa: CASSFLMAGGEQYF; CDR3nt: TGTGCCAGCAGCTTTCTCATGGCAGGGGGCGAGCAGTACTTC
v_gene: TRBV28; d_gene: TRBD1; abundance: NA; j_gene: TRBJ1-1; len: 17; CDR3aa: CASSPRTGQLRWAEAFF; CDR3nt: TGTGCCAGCAGTCCAAGGACAGGCCAGCTCAGGTGGGCTGAAGCTTTCTTT
v_gene: TRBV5-1; d_gene: NA; abundance: NA; j_gene: TRBJ2-2; len: 13; CDR3aa: CASSLGGTGELFF; CDR3nt: TGCGCCAGCAGCTTGGGAGGGACCGGGGAGCTGTTTTTT
v_gene: TRBV2; d_gene: NA; abundance: NA; j_gene: TRBJ1-2; len: 15; CDR3aa: CASSDLDTANYGYTF; CDR3nt: TGTGCCAGCAGTGATTTAGACACTGCTAACTATGGCTACACCTTC
v_gene: TRBV6-1; d_gene: NA; abundance: NA; j_gene: TRBJ1-1; len: 14; CDR3aa: CASSEPGMGTEAFF; CDR3nt: TGTGCCAGCAGTGAACCGGGGATGGGCACTGAAGCTTTCTTT
v_gene: TRBV11-2; d_gene: NA; abundance: NA; j_gene: TRBJ1-1; len: 14; CDR3aa: CASSLETTNTEAFF; CDR3nt: TGTGCCAGCAGCTTAGAAACTACGAACACTGAAGCTTTCTTT
v_gene: TRBV2; d_gene: TRBD2; abundance: NA; j_gene: TRBJ2-3; len: 15; CDR3aa: CASRKNSGITDTQYF; CDR3nt: TGTGCCAGCCGAAAGAACAGCGGGATCACAGATACGCAGTATTTT
v_gene: TRBV19; d_gene: TRBD1; abundance: NA; j_gene: TRBJ1-6; len: 16; CDR3aa: CASSMVQGAYNSPLHF; CDR3nt: TGTGCCAGTAGTATGGTCCAGGGGGCCTATAATTCACCCCTCCACTTT
v_gene: TRBV5-1; d_gene: NA; abundance: NA; j_gene: TRBJ1-3; len: 14; CDR3aa: CASSLQSSGNTIYF; CDR3nt: TGCGCCAGCAGCCTACAGAGCTCTGGAAACACCATATATTTT
v_gene: TRBV19; d_gene: TRBD1; abundance: NA; j_gene: TRBJ2-7; len: 14; CDR3aa: CASSRGQGADEQYF; CDR3nt: TGTGCCAGTAGTAGGGGCCAGGGGGCCGACGAGCAGTACTTC
v_gene: TRBV30; d_gene: NA; abundance: NA; j_gene: TRBJ2-7; len: 13; CDR3aa: CAWSVPPWPEQYF; CDR3nt: TGTGCCTGGAGTGTACCTCCCTGGCCCGAGCAGTACTTC
v_gene: TRBV9; d_gene: TRBD2; abundance: NA; j_gene: TRBJ2-2; len: 20; CDR3aa: CASSVGVSGGAGLSTGELFF; CDR3nt: TGTGCCAGCAGCGTAGGGGTTAGCGGGGGGGCCGGGTTGAGCACCGGGGAGCTGTTTTTT
v_gene: TRBV28; d_gene: TRBD1; abundance: NA; j_gene: TRBJ2-1; len: 16; CDR3aa: CASRGSTGSTYNEQFF; CDR3nt: TGTGCCAGCAGAGGATCGACAGGGAGCACCTACAATGAGCAGTTCTTC
v_gene: TRBV6-1; d_gene: NA; abundance: NA; j_gene: TRBJ1-4; len: 13; CDR3aa: CASSVRVNEKLFF; CDR3nt: TGTGCCAGCAGTGTACGGGTCAATGAAAAACTGTTTTTT
v_gene: TRBV30; d_gene: NA; abundance: few; j_gene: TRBJ2-2; len: 14; CDR3aa: CAWQRTGNTGELFF; CDR3nt: TGTGCCTGGCAAAGGACTGGGAACACCGGGGAGCTGTTTTTT
v_gene: TRBV4-1; d_gene: NA; abundance: NA; j_gene: TRBJ1-1; len: 14; CDR3aa: CASSRITGNTEAFF; CDR3nt: TGCGCCAGCAGTCGAATTACAGGTAACACTGAAGCTTTCTTT
v_gene: TRBV18; d_gene: TRBD1; abundance: NA; j_gene: TRBJ2-5; len: 14; CDR3aa: CASSPLGQQETQYF; CDR3nt: TGTGCCAGCTCACCTTTGGGACAGCAAGAGACCCAGTACTTC
v_gene: TRBV27; d_gene: NA; abundance: NA; j_gene: TRBJ2-3; len: 14; CDR3aa: CASLRTGVGGTQYF; CDR3nt: TGTGCCAGCCTTAGGACCGGCGTGGGAGGTACGCAGTATTTT
v_gene: TRBV19; d_gene: TRBD1; abundance: once; j_gene: TRBJ2-5; len: 17; CDR3aa: CASTPGPRDRDGETQYF; CDR3nt: TGTGCCAGTACCCCCGGGCCCCGGGACAGGGACGGGGAGACCCAGTACTTC
v_gene: TRBV28; d_gene: NA; abundance: NA; j_gene: TRBJ2-7; len: 14; CDR3aa: CASSYEGSSYEQYF; CDR3nt: TGTGCCAGCAGTTACGAGGGAAGCTCCTACGAGCAGTACTTC
v_gene: TRBV5-1; d_gene: NA; abundance: NA; j_gene: TRBJ2-7; len: 15; CDR3aa: CASSLVTGGAYEQYF; CDR3nt: TGCGCCAGCAGCTTGGTCACGGGGGGCGCCTACGAGCAGTACTTC